This is a list of T cell receptor beta chains from one sample in a study of cytomegalovirus exposure and HLA in healthy donors. Generated by immunoSEQ multiplex PCR, the TCRdb table keeps only in-frame clones and is missing some. In all, the sample yields under 200,000 clones. The sample was PBMCs. These TCRs come from a woman under 30 in good health and CMV-seropositive. Both conserved end residues are part of each CDR3. D genes are given only for firm matches.

TRBV27	TRBJ1-1	TRBD1	CASSLTRGLTEAFF	TGTGCCAGCAGTTTAACCAGGGGGCTGACTGAAGCTTTCTTT
TRBV7-2	TRBJ1-5	.	CASSFSRDQPQHF	TGTGCCAGCAGCTTTAGCAGGGATCAGCCCCAGCATTTT
TRBV15	TRBJ1-2	.	CATSRDRQDYGYTF	TGTGCCACCAGCAGAGATCGACAGGACTATGGCTACACCTTC
TRBV5-4	TRBJ1-2	TRBD1	CASSSQGADGYTF	TGTGCCAGCAGCTCACAGGGGGCGGATGGCTACACCTTC
TRBV5-6	TRBJ2-7	.	CASRLGAEQYF	TGTGCCAGCAGGCTGGGGGCCGAGCAGTACTTC
TRBV13	TRBJ1-1	TRBD1	CASRGDRKGTEAFF	TGTGCCAGCAGAGGGGACAGGAAGGGAACTGAAGCTTTCTTT
TRBV27	TRBJ2-5	TRBD2	CASSLDGTSGSGFETQYF	TGTGCCAGCAGTTTAGATGGGACTAGCGGGAGTGGTTTTGAGACCCAGTACTTC
TRBV6-1	TRBJ1-2	.	CASSEAGGMRGYTF	TGTGCCAGCAGTGAAGCTGGGGGCATGCGTGGCTACACCTTC
TRBV6-1	TRBJ1-1	.	CASTRDNRETEAFF	TGTGCCAGCACCAGGGACAATCGGGAAACCGAAGCTTTCTTT
TRBV4-2	TRBJ2-3	TRBD2	CASRGTSGRGTTSTDTQYF	TGTGCCAGCAGAGGGACTAGCGGGAGAGGAACCACTAGCACAGATACGCAGTATTTT
TRBV27	TRBJ1-4	TRBD1	CASSDRGRANEKLFF	TGTGCCAGCAGTGACAGGGGGCGTGCTAATGAAAAACTGTTTTTT
TRBV5-1	TRBJ1-2	.	CASSLSIQVVPIDGYTF	TGCGCCAGCAGCTTGTCCATCCAGGTGGTCCCAATAGATGGCTACACCTTC
TRBV7-8	TRBJ1-1	.	CASSSGLLNTEAFF	TGTGCCAGCAGCTCGGGACTTTTGAACACTGAAGCTTTCTTT
TRBV6-1	TRBJ2-1	.	CASRTAGTPYNEQFF	TGTGCCAGCAGGACGGCCGGGACACCCTACAATGAGCAGTTCTTC
TRBV30	TRBJ2-7	TRBD1	CAWSPGTDVTYEQYF	TGTGCCTGGAGCCCCGGGACAGACGTAACCTACGAGCAGTACTTC
TRBV11-1	TRBJ2-1	.	CASNSGSSYNEQFF	TGTGCCAGCAACTCGGGTAGCTCCTACAATGAGCAGTTCTTC
TRBV18	TRBJ2-7	.	CASSPGQGFTYEQYF	TGTGCCAGCTCACCAGGTCAGGGGTTTACCTACGAGCAGTACTTC